This T cell receptor (beta chain) was obtained from a study of OX40 agonist ivuxolimab in advanced cancers. Turning to the study itself: Averaging about 60 years in age, with a range of about 23 to 90, the cohort was 80% to 90% male. Overall study findings and caveats: With doses of 0.1 to 3.0 mg/kg, CD4+ and CD8+ blood T cells had undergone clonal expansion by week 6.

This table comes from immunoSEQ multiplex PCR, and its TCRdb copy is limited to in-frame clones, with some not included. The sample shows about 82,000 clones, 92% of them seen only once. Germline V CDR1 and CDR2: MGHRA, YSYEKL. The V gene end was trimmed by 5 bases and the J gene end by 5 bases; junction bases not matched to a gene: 8. This CDR3 has 15 residues. This clone was counted once. The antigen remains undetermined. The input for sequencing was CD4+ or CD8+ T cells sorted from blood, taken in a trial of the OX40 agonist ivuxolimab. The gene calls are TRBV4-1 and TRBJ2-7; 11 bases are shared with TRBD1. This receptor was taken from an adult with an advanced solid tumor such as melanoma, head and neck, liver or kidney cancer. CDR3 amino acids: CASSYRDRGGHEQYF. CDR3 nucleotide sequence: TGCGCCAGCAGCTACCGGGACAGGGGGGGCCACGAGCAGTACTTC.